This TCR beta chain was sequenced during a study of blood T cell repertoires in COVID-19. Across the study: COVID-19 samples collected from the United States, Italy and Spain covered acute and convalescent phases. Sources were T cells, B-cell-depleted T cells, or PBMCs; the material itself was cDNA or gDNA.

Produced via immunoSEQ multiplex PCR; TCRdb's table is partial and in-frame only. The top ten hold over 2% of the sample, which has around 260,000 clones, roughly 92% seen once. During active infection, Seattle patients enrolled and were then monitored through disease. Germline trimming cut 5 bases from V and 0 bases from J; bases unmatched to any gene: 12. The CDR3 is 17 residues long. The germline V gene has CDR1 SEHNR and CDR2 FQNEAQ (reference sequence). This receptor was obtained from a woman under 40 with COVID-19, enrolled during active disease. V and J are TRBV7-9 and TRBJ2-5; 7 bases map to TRBD2. The specimen was peripheral blood. CDR3 residues: CASSPGRSVRYQETQYF. CDR3 DNA: TGTGCCAGCAGCCCCGGGAGGAGCGTACGGTACCAAGAGACCCAGTACTTC.